Below, 14 T cell receptor beta chains from the same sample are listed, as sequenced in a study of cytomegalovirus exposure and HLA in healthy donors. The table came from immunoSEQ multiplex PCR; TCRdb's copy has only in-frame clones and leaves some out. The profile covers 250,000 to 300,000 clones, with 90% appearing a single time and 0.3% to 0.4% taken by the ten largest. Material for sequencing was PBMCs. Receptors were obtained from a woman between 18 and 29 years old in good health and CMV-seronegative.

As DNA, the CDR3 is TGTGCCAGCAGCTTATCCGGATCGGGGGATAGATACAATGAGCAGTTCTTC. This codes for CASSLSGSGDRYNEQFF. The rearrangement uses TRBV7-6 and TRBJ2-1; TRBD2 might be the D (6 bases). The V gene lost 2 bases and the J gene lost 4 bases, with 18 bases spanning the gap. This CDR3 spans 17 amino acids. CDR1 and CDR2 (germline): SGHVS, FNYEAQ.

The genes are TRBV4-1 and TRBJ2-7; the D gene is possibly TRBD2 (5 bases). V dropped 1 base and J dropped 5 bases, with 9 bases sitting between them. CDR1 MGHRA and CDR2 YSYEKL come from the germline V gene. This CDR3 is built from 13 residues. The CDR3 is CASSQVRGDEQYV. The CDR3 region has the DNA TGCGCCAGCAGCCAAGTTCGGGGTGACGAGCAGTACGTC.

This chain connects TRBV19 to TRBJ1-1; the D is unclear. Per germline, CDR1 LNHDA and CDR2 SQIVND (reference sequence). The CDR3 has 13 amino acids. The germline V and J ends were trimmed by 3 bases and 4 bases, with 9 bases remaining between them. In DNA form, the CDR3 reads TGTGCCAGTAGTATCGGTCTGAGCACTGAAGCTTTCTTT. This sequence encodes CASSIGLSTEAFF.

CDR3 in DNA: TGTGCCAGCATTGACCAGGGAGGCTACGAGCAGTACTTC. This codes for CASIDQGGYEQYF. This rearrangement joins TRBV28 to TRBJ2-7; D possibly corresponds to TRBD2 (6 bases). CDR1 and CDR2 (germline): MDHEN, SYDVKM. The CDR3 has 13 residues. The germline V and J ends were trimmed by 7 bases and 3 bases, with 13 bases remaining between them.

The rearrangement uses TRBV10-2 and TRBJ2-7; D unresolved. There are 14 residues in the CDR3. The V gene lost 8 bases and the J gene lost 2 bases, with 16 bases spanning the gap. Per germline, CDR1 WSHSY and CDR2 SAAADI. The chain's CDR3 is CASLLGGATYEQYF. The CDR3, as DNA: TGCGCCAGCCTTCTCGGCGGTGCCACCTACGAGCAGTACTTC.

As for this clone: Other DNA sequences in the same sample also yield this CDR3. The rearrangement uses TRBV28 and TRBJ1-2; no firm D call. V was cut by 6 bases and J by 1 base, with 3 bases left in between. The CDR3 contains 11 residues. From germline, CDR1 is MDHEN and CDR2 SYDVKM. The CDR3 reads CASSRNYGYTF. For the CDR3, the DNA is TGTGCCAGCAGCCGTAACTATGGCTACACCTTC.

V usage is TRBV2 and J usage is TRBJ1-6; D is undetermined. This CDR3 is 13 amino acids long. V was cut by 6 bases and J by 0 bases, with 3 bases left in between. Germline CDR1 SNHLY, CDR2 FYNNEI. This CDR3 reads CASSRSYNSPLHF. The CDR3, as DNA: TGTGCCAGCAGCCGCTCCTATAATTCACCCCTCCACTTT. The full variable domain, rest sourced from reference TRBV2 and TRBJ1-6, is EPEVTQTPSHQVTQMGQEVILRCVPISNHLYFYWYRQILGQKVEFLVSFYNNEISEKSEIFDDQFSVERPDGSNFTLKIRSTKLEDSAMYFCASSRSYNSPLHFGNGTRLTVT.

V usage is TRBV28 and J usage is TRBJ1-2, with TRBD1 matching over 9 bases. V was clipped by 5 bases and J by 5 bases; unmatched bases: 6. Per the germline V gene, CDR1 is MDHEN and CDR2 is SYDVKM. The CDR3 has 14 amino acids. Written as DNA, the CDR3 is TGTGCCAGCAGTACAGGGGGCGCTTTGTATGGCTACACCTTC. It encodes CASSTGGALYGYTF.

This clone was counted a single time. This rearrangement joins TRBV7-2 to TRBJ2-3; D may be TRBD2 (7 bases). Per germline, CDR1 SGHTA and CDR2 FQGNSA. Trimming shortened V by 8 bases and J by 3 bases, and 12 bases separated the two germline ends. The CDR3 is made up of 13 amino acids. CDR3 residues: CASGRGGTDTQYF. In DNA form, the CDR3 reads TGTGCCAGCGGTAGGGGGGGGACAGATACGCAGTATTTT.

This sequence joins TRBV29-1 and TRBJ1-2, with 11 bases lining up with TRBD1. Germline V CDR1 and CDR2: SQVTM, ANQGSEA. There are 14 residues in the CDR3. J gave up 6 bases and V 5 bases, and 8 bases lay outside the gene matches. The CDR3 region is CSVPSWDRGNGYTF. The CDR3 DNA reads TGCAGCGTTCCTTCTTGGGACAGGGGGAATGGCTACACCTTC. Supplemented by reference TRBV29-1 and TRBJ1-2, the full variable domain reads SAVISQKPSRDICQRGTSLTIQCQVDSQVTMMFWYRQQPGQSLTLIATANQGSEATYESGFVIDKFPISRPNLTFSTLTVSNMSPEDSSIYLCSVPSWDRGNGYTFGSGTRLTVV.

In DNA form, the CDR3 reads TGTGCCAGTTCGGACACATCTAATTCACCCCTCCACTTT. This encodes CASSDTSNSPLHF. The chain has TRBV19 and TRBJ1-6; D possibly corresponds to TRBD1 (5 bases). CDR3 size: 13 residues. From germline, CDR1 is LNHDA and CDR2 SQIVND (reference sequence). Trimming cost V 8 bases and J 6 bases, with 11 bases left between them.

Turning to this clone: Additional DNA sequences in this sample encode the identical CDR3. The chain has TRBV2 and TRBJ2-1, with TRBD1 identical over 8 bases. CDR3 size: 14 residues. J lost 2 bases, V lost 3 bases, and 0 bases had no gene match. CDR1 is SNHLY and CDR2 is FYNNEI in the germline V gene. The DNA for the CDR3 is TGTGCCAGCAGTGACAGGGGGCCCTACAATGAGCAGTTCTTC. It codes for CASSDRGPYNEQFF.

CDR3 in DNA: TGTGCCAGCAGCCTAGACTTCTATGGCTACACCTTC. The encoded protein is CASSLDFYGYTF. The chain carries TRBV7-8 and TRBJ1-2; D remains ambiguous. Trimming cost V 5 bases and J 4 bases, with 8 bases left between them. The CDR3 length is 12 residues. Germline V gene lookup returns CDR1 SGHVS and CDR2 FQNEAQ.

The rearrangement uses TRBV7-9 and TRBJ1-1; D perhaps matches TRBD1 (6 bases). The CDR3 consists of 15 residues. Trimming left V 3 bases short and J 2 bases short, with 13 bases between. Germline CDR1 is SEHNR and CDR2 is FQNEAQ (reference sequence). The CDR3 here is CASSFRTETNTEAFF. The DNA of the CDR3 is TGTGCCAGCAGCTTCCGGACAGAGACCAACACTGAAGCTTTCTTT. Supplemented by reference TRBV7-9 and TRBJ1-1, the full variable domain reads DTGVSQNPRHKITKRGQNVTFRCDPISEHNRLYWYRQTLGQGPEFLTYFQNEAQLEKSRLLSDRFSAERPKGSFSTLEIQRTEQGDSAMYLCASSFRTETNTEAFFGQGTRLTVV.